This T cell receptor (beta chain) stems from a study of T cells in Graves' hyperthyroidism and ophthalmopathy. Germline CDR1 and CDR2: MNHNS and SASEGT. CDR3 length equals 16 residues. The V segment lost 5 bases and the J segment 4 bases; nucleotides outside the gene matches: 7. There were TCR beta CDR3 regions amplified from RNA transcripts. Carried out on the TCR CDR3, a first-round RT-PCR used the HTBI primer set. Each CDR3 protein is one row after TCRdb ran MiXCR on the multiplex PCR reads. The table has more than 650,000 distinct CDR3 sequences, 13% to 15% seen once. In this sample, this clonotype turned up many times.

The sequence derives from a woman younger than 35 with Graves' hyperthyroidism. The genes are TRBV6-1 and TRBJ1-5; 11 bases map to TRBD1. Source material: blood. CDR3 bases: TGTGCCAGCAGTCTCGGGACAGGGGGTGGAAATCAGCCCCAGCATTTT. It translates to CASSLGTGGGNQPQHF.